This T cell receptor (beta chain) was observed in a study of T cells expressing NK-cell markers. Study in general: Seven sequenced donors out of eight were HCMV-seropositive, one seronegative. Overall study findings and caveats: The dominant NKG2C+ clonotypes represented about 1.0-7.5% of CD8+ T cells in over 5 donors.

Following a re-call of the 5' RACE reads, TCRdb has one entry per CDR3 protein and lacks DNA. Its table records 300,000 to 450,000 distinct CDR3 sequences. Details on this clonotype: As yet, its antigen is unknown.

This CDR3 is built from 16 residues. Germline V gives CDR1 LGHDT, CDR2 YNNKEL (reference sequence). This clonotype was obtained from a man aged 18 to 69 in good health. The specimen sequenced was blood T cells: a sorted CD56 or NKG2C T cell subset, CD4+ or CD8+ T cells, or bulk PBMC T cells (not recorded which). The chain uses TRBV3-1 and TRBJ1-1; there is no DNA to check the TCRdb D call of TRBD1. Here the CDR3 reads CASSAHSGLRNTEAFF.